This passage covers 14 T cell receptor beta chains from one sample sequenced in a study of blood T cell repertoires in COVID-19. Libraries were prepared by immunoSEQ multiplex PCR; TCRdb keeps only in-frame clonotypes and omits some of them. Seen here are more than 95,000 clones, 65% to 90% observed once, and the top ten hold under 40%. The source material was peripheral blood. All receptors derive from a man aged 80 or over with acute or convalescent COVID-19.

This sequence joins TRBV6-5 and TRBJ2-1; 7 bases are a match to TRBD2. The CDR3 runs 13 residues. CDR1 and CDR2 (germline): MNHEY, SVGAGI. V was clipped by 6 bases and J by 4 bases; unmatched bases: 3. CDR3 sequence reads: CASRQGLYNEQFF. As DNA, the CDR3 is TGTGCCAGCAGGCAGGGACTATACAATGAGCAGTTCTTC.

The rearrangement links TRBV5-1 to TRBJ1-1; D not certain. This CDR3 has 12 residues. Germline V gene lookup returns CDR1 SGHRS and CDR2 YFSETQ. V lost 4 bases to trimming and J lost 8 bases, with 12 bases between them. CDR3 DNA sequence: TGCGCCAGCAGCCATCCGAACAGAGAAGCTTTCTTT. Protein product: CASSHPNREAFF.

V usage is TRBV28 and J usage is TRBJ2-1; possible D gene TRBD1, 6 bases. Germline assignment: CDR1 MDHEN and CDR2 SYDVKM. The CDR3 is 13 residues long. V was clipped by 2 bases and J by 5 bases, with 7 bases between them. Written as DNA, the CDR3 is TGTGCCAGCAGTTTAGGACAGCACAATGAGCAGTTCTTC. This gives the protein CASSLGQHNEQFF. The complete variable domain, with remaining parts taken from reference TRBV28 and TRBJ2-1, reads DVKVTQSSRYLVKRTGEKVFLECVQDMDHENMFWYRQDPGLGLRLIYFSYDVKMKEKGDIPEGYSVSREKKERFSLILESASTNQTSMYLCASSLGQHNEQFFGPGTRLTVL.

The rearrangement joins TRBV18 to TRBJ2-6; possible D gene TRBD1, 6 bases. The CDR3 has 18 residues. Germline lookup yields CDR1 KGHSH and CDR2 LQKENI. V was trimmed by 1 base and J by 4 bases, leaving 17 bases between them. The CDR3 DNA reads TGTGCCAGCTCACCACTCGGACAGAGCCGTAAAGGGGCCAACGTCCTGACTTTC. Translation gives CASSPLGQSRKGANVLTF.

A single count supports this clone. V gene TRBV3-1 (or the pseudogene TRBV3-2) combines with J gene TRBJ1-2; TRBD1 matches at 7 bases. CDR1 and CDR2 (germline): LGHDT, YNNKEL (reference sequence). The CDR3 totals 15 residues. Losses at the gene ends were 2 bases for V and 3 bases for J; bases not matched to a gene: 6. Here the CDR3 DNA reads TGTGCCAGCAGCCAATGGAGCCAGGGGGACTATGGCTACACCTTC. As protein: CASSQWSQGDYGYTF.

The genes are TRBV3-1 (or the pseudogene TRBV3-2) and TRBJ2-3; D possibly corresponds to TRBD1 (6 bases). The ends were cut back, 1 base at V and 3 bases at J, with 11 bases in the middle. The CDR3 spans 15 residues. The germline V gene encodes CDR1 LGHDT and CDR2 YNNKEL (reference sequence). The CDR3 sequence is CASSQATGWTDTQYF. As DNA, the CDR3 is TGTGCCAGCAGCCAAGCCACAGGGTGGACAGATACGCAGTATTTT.

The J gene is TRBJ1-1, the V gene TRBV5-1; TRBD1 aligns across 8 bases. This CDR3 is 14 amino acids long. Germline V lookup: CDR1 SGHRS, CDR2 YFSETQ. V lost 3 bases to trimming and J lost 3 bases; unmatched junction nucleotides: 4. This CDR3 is CASSSQGADTEAFF. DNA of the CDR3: TGCGCCAGCAGCTCGCAGGGGGCTGACACTGAAGCTTTCTTT.

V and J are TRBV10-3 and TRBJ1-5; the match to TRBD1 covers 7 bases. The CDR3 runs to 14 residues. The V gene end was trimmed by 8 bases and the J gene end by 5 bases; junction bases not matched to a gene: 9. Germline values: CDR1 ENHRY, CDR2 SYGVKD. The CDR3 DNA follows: TGTGCCATCGGACGGGACAGATCGTATCAGCCCCAGCATTTT. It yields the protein CAIGRDRSYQPQHF.

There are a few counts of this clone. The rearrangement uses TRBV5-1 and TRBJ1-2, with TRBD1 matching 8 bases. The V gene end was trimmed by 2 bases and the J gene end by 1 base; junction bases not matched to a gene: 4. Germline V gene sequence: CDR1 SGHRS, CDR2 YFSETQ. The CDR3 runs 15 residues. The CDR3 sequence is CASSLGTGGNYGYTF. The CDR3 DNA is TGCGCCAGCAGCTTAGGGACAGGCGGTAACTATGGCTACACCTTC.

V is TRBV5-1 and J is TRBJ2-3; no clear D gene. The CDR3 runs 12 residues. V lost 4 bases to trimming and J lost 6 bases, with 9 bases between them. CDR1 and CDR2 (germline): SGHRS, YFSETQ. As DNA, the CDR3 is TGCGCCAGCAGCCAGAATAGCGATACGCAGTATTTT. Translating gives CASSQNSDTQYF.

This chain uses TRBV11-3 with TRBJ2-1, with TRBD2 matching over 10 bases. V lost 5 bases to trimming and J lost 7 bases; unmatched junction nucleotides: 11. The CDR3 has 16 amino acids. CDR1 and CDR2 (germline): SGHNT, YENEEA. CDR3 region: CASSPRGLAGVNEQFF. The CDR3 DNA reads TGTGCCAGCAGCCCTCGAGGGCTAGCGGGAGTAAATGAGCAGTTCTTC.

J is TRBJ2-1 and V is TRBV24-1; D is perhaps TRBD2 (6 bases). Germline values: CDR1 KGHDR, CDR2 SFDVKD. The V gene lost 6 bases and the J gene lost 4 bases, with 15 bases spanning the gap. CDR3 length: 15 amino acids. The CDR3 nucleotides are TGTGCCACCAGTTACGGGAGCCCGCTATACAATGAGCAGTTCTTC. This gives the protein CATSYGSPLYNEQFF.

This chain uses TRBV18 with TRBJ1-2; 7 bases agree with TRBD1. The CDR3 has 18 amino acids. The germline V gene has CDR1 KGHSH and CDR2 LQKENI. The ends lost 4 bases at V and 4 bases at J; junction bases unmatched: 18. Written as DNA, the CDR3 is TGTGCCAGCTCACGCACCGGGACAGTCCTGTATACTAGCTATGGCTACACCTTC. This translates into CASSRTGTVLYTSYGYTF. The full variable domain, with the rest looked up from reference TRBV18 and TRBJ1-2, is NAGVMQNPRHLVRRRGQEARLRCSPMKGHSHVYWYRQLPEEGLKFMVYLQKENIIDESGMPKERFSAEFPKEGPSILRIQQVVRGDSAAYFCASSRTGTVLYTSYGYTFGSGTRLTVV.

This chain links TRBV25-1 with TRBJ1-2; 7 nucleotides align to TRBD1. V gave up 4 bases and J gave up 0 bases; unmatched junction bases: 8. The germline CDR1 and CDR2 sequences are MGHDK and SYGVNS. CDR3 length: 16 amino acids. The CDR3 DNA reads TGTGCCAGCAGTGCCTTGGGGCAGGGGGCTAACTATGGCTACACCTTC. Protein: CASSALGQGANYGYTF.